Listed below are T cell receptor beta chains from one sample, sequenced in a study of CD8 T cells in Susac syndrome. TCRdb processed the immunoSEQ multiplex PCR reads anew with MiXCR; each CDR3 protein has one entry. This table has 300,000 or so distinct CDR3 sequences, under 95% appearing once. Sequencing was carried out using CD4+ T cells from PBMCs. These receptors were taken from a human donor with multiple sclerosis. The CDR3 runs from the conserved cysteine through the conserved F or W. Each record gives: V gene, clone size, J gene, CDR3 length, D gene, CDR3 protein, CDR3 DNA. The D gene is left open where the match is weak. Size is omitted from some rows. Given values are once, few, many or a class for expanded clones.

TRBV12-3/TRBV12-4	.	TRBJ2-3	11	.	CASSFMDTQYF	TGTGCCAGCAGTTTTATGGATACGCAGTATTTT
TRBV12-3/TRBV12-4	.	TRBJ1-2	16	.	CASSPAGRGRSYGYTF	TGTGCCAGCAGCCCCGCGGGCAGGGGTCGATCCTATGGCTACACCTTC
TRBV7-6	.	TRBJ2-5	11	.	CASSTGLAQYF	TGTGCCAGCAGCACCGGTCTGGCCCAGTACTTC
TRBV18	.	TRBJ1-1	17	TRBD1	CASSPLWTGPQNTEAFF	TGTGCCAGCTCACCCCTCTGGACAGGGCCTCAGAACACTGAAGCTTTCTTT
TRBV19	.	TRBJ2-1	18	.	CASSHNHEVGDPYNEQFF	TGTGCCAGTAGCCACAACCATGAGGTCGGGGACCCCTACAATGAGCAGTTCTTC
TRBV29-1	.	TRBJ1-1	12	TRBD1	CSWEGASAEAFF	TGCAGCTGGGAGGGGGCGTCCGCTGAAGCTTTCTTT
TRBV29-1	.	TRBJ1-1	13	.	CSVEYRWDTEAFF	TGCAGCGTAGAATATCGGTGGGACACTGAAGCTTTCTTT
TRBV5-6	.	TRBJ2-3	12	.	CASSPGGGLQYF	TGTGCCAGCAGCCCCGGGGGAGGCCTACAGTATTTT
TRBV24-1	.	TRBJ1-5	17	.	CATSDNASPGPGQPQHF	TGTGCCACCAGTGATAATGCTTCTCCAGGGCCAGGTCAGCCCCAGCATTTT
TRBV6-2/TRBV6-3	.	TRBJ2-5	17	TRBD2	CASSFARAGVIQETQYF	TGTGCCAGCAGTTTTGCGAGGGCGGGGGTGATCCAGGAGACCCAGTACTTC
TRBV7-9	once	TRBJ2-2	13	.	CASTSLAESTQFF	TGTGCCAGCACCTCGCTAGCCGAATCTACTCAGTTTTTT
TRBV27	.	TRBJ2-7	16	TRBD2	CASSLFRLAGVEMQYF	TGTGCCAGCAGTTTATTTCGACTAGCGGGAGTGGAAATGCAGTACTTC
TRBV19	.	TRBJ1-5	14	.	CASSKGGVNQPQHF	TGTGCCAGTAGTAAGGGAGGTGTGAATCAGCCCCAGCATTTT
TRBV3-1	.	TRBJ1-5	15	.	CASSQGGIRTQPQHF	TGTGCCAGCAGCCAAGGGGGAATTCGCACCCAGCCCCAGCATTTT
TRBV20-1	.	TRBJ2-1	15	TRBD2	CSARNPSGADNEQFF	TGCAGTGCTAGAAATCCAAGCGGGGCGGACAATGAGCAGTTCTTC
TRBV29-1	.	TRBJ2-1	11	.	CSGTGYNEQFF	TGCAGCGGCACAGGGTACAATGAGCAGTTCTTC
TRBV5-1	.	TRBJ2-3	15	.	CASSFVFGETDTQYF	TGCGCCAGCAGCTTTGTCTTCGGGGAGACAGATACGCAGTATTTT
TRBV5-1	.	TRBJ1-1	15	.	CASSSIQAENTEAFF	TGCGCCAGCAGCTCGATACAGGCGGAGAACACTGAAGCTTTCTTT
TRBV25-1	.	TRBJ2-1	16	TRBD2	CASSEYKASGHNEQFF	TGTGCCAGCAGTGAATATAAGGCTAGCGGACACAATGAGCAGTTCTTC
TRBV2	.	TRBJ2-7	13	TRBD1	CASQTGEIYEQYF	TGTGCCAGCCAGACAGGGGAAATCTACGAGCAGTACTTC
TRBV7-2	.	TRBJ2-3	18	TRBD2	CASSLTSGGSGATDTQYF	TGTGCCAGCAGCTTAACCAGCGGGGGATCCGGGGCCACAGATACGCAGTATTTT
TRBV3-1	.	TRBJ2-6	18	.	CASSQSFTGNAGANVLTF	TGTGCCAGCAGCCAATCCTTTACAGGGAACGCTGGGGCCAACGTCCTGACTTTC
TRBV7-9	.	TRBJ2-7	14	.	CASSSGQYSYEQYF	TGTGCCAGCAGCTCTGGACAGTACTCCTACGAGCAGTACTTC
TRBV2	.	TRBJ1-5	18	TRBD1	CASSNVAGQGARVQPQHF	TGTGCCAGCAGTAACGTGGCGGGACAGGGGGCGAGGGTTCAGCCCCAGCATTTT
TRBV6-5	.	TRBJ2-7	14	TRBD1	CASSYRQGTYEQYF	TGTGCCAGCAGTTACCGACAGGGAACCTACGAGCAGTACTTC
TRBV20-1	.	TRBJ2-3	13	.	CSAMGGGTDTQYF	TGCAGTGCTATGGGCGGTGGCACAGATACGCAGTATTTT
TRBV5-1	.	TRBJ1-1	16	.	CASSFITASMNTEAFF	TGCGCCAGCAGCTTTATCACAGCCTCCATGAACACTGAAGCTTTCTTT
TRBV11-3	.	TRBJ2-1	16	TRBD2	CASSSPLAGGDNEQFF	TGTGCCAGCAGCTCGCCTCTAGCGGGGGGCGACAATGAGCAGTTCTTC
TRBV4-2	.	TRBJ2-7	14	TRBD2	CASSPSGTRDEQYF	TGTGCCAGCAGCCCCTCCGGGACTAGGGATGAGCAGTACTTC
TRBV7-9	.	TRBJ2-6	18	.	CASSPQTGPGSGANVLTF	TGTGCCAGCAGCCCCCAGACGGGACCTGGGTCTGGGGCCAACGTCCTGACTTTC
TRBV30	.	TRBJ2-1	14	.	CAWSRARAYNEQFF	TGTGCCTGGAGTAGGGCACGAGCCTACAATGAGCAGTTCTTC
TRBV9	.	TRBJ1-2	16	TRBD1	CASSEVGAQGAGGYTF	TGTGCCAGCAGCGAAGTGGGGGCACAGGGGGCGGGTGGCTACACCTTC
TRBV20-1	.	TRBJ1-2	12	.	CSAKQGDYGYTF	TGCAGTGCCAAACAGGGAGACTATGGCTACACCTTC
TRBV24-1	.	TRBJ2-7	15	TRBD1	CATSQPGQGRHEQYF	TGTGCCACCAGCCAGCCGGGACAGGGGAGGCACGAGCAGTACTTC
TRBV20-1	.	TRBJ2-1	15	TRBD2	CSANKAGAFYNEQFF	TGCAGTGCTAACAAAGCGGGGGCCTTCTACAATGAGCAGTTCTTC
TRBV6-5	.	TRBJ2-1	17	TRBD2	CASSYSMLAGGGSEQFF	TGTGCCAGCAGTTACTCGATGCTAGCGGGAGGAGGAAGTGAGCAGTTCTTC
TRBV2	.	TRBJ2-1	15	TRBD2	CASTGTSGGLGEQFF	TGTGCCAGCACCGGGACTAGCGGGGGGCTGGGTGAGCAGTTCTTC
TRBV4-1	.	TRBJ2-4	17	.	CASSQGGAVGSKNIQYF	TGCGCCAGCAGCCAAGGGGGGGCCGTGGGGTCCAAAAACATTCAGTACTTC
TRBV9	.	TRBJ2-3	15	.	CASSPLGSNTDTQYF	TGTGCCAGCAGCCCGCTGGGCTCCAACACAGATACGCAGTATTTT
TRBV19	.	TRBJ2-7	13	.	CATGTTGTSEQYF	TGTGCCACTGGGACCACCGGAACCTCCGAGCAGTACTTC
TRBV20-1	.	TRBJ1-5	13	.	CSAGGKEGQPQHF	TGCAGTGCCGGCGGCAAGGAAGGACAGCCCCAGCATTTT
TRBV5-1	once	TRBJ2-1	16	.	CASSPPSAHSYNEQFF	TGCGCCAGCAGCCCCCCTAGCGCCCACTCCTACAATGAGCAGTTCTTC
TRBV29-1	.	TRBJ1-5	14	.	CSVDRRVRNQPQHF	TGCAGCGTCGACAGAAGGGTTCGCAATCAGCCCCAGCATTTT
TRBV29-1	.	TRBJ1-1	13	.	CSARDNSNTEAFF	TGCAGCGCCCGGGACAACTCGAACACTGAAGCTTTCTTT
TRBV18	.	TRBJ1-2	13	.	CASSPDNNYGYTF	TGTGCCAGCTCCCCGGACAACAACTATGGCTACACCTTC